These T cell receptor beta chains were read from a single sample in a study of blood T cell repertoires in COVID-19. Measured with immunoSEQ multiplex PCR; TCRdb has only the in-frame clones, and not every one. This table has about 140,000 clones, around 83% appearing once. Sequenced: peripheral blood. The receptors come from an elderly woman with acute or convalescent COVID-19. The CDR3 runs from the conserved cysteine through the conserved F or W. A D gene is named only where the DNA matches it firmly. Clone sizes are given selectively: once, few, many, or a class where the clone is expanded.

v_call: TRBV19; clone_size: .; j_call: TRBJ1-2; d_call: .; cdr3_aa: CATLPGREGGYTF; cdr3_nt: TGTGCCACCCTCCCCGGGAGGGAGGGGGGCTACACCTTC
v_call: TRBV3-1/TRBV3-2; clone_size: .; j_call: TRBJ2-5; d_call: TRBD1; cdr3_aa: CASSQGRGFQETQYF; cdr3_nt: TGTGCCAGCAGCCAGGGCAGGGGGTTCCAAGAGACCCAGTACTTC
v_call: TRBV5-1; clone_size: .; j_call: TRBJ2-1; d_call: TRBD1; cdr3_aa: CASSLPAGGSYNEQFF; cdr3_nt: TGCGCCAGCAGCCTACCCGCAGGGGGCTCCTACAATGAGCAGTTCTTC
v_call: TRBV13; clone_size: .; j_call: TRBJ2-1; d_call: .; cdr3_aa: CASSLESGGTAYNEQFF; cdr3_nt: TGTGCCAGCAGCTTGGAGAGTGGGGGGACAGCGTACAATGAGCAGTTCTTC
v_call: TRBV7-9; clone_size: .; j_call: TRBJ1-4; d_call: .; cdr3_aa: CASSLPLQEKLFF; cdr3_nt: TGTGCCAGCAGCTTGCCCCTTCAGGAAAAACTGTTTTTT
v_call: TRBV25-1; clone_size: .; j_call: TRBJ2-3; d_call: .; cdr3_aa: CASSKLRTDTQYF; cdr3_nt: TGTGCCAGCAGTAAACTACGCACAGATACGCAGTATTTT
v_call: TRBV19; clone_size: .; j_call: TRBJ1-5; d_call: .; cdr3_aa: CASSIARVRSNQPQHF; cdr3_nt: TGTGCCAGTAGTATAGCCAGGGTAAGAAGCAATCAGCCCCAGCATTTT
v_call: TRBV5-1; clone_size: .; j_call: TRBJ2-3; d_call: .; cdr3_aa: CASSLVGAGSVTDTQYF; cdr3_nt: TGCGCCAGCAGCTTGGTAGGGGCAGGATCGGTCACAGATACGCAGTATTTT
v_call: TRBV6-5; clone_size: .; j_call: TRBJ2-1; d_call: .; cdr3_aa: CASSLLADSYNEQFF; cdr3_nt: TGTGCCAGCAGTCTCCTAGCTGACTCCTACAATGAGCAGTTCTTC
v_call: TRBV4-1; clone_size: .; j_call: TRBJ2-7; d_call: TRBD2; cdr3_aa: CASSPSGLAASYEQYF; cdr3_nt: TGCGCCAGCAGCCCAAGCGGGCTAGCGGCCTCCTACGAGCAGTACTTC
v_call: TRBV25-1; clone_size: few; j_call: TRBJ2-3; d_call: .; cdr3_aa: CASREARRTDTQYF; cdr3_nt: TGTGCCAGCAGGGAGGCAAGACGCACAGATACGCAGTATTTT
v_call: TRBV9; clone_size: .; j_call: TRBJ1-1; d_call: .; cdr3_aa: CASSVLAENTEAFF; cdr3_nt: TGTGCCAGCAGCGTTCTCGCAGAGAACACTGAAGCTTTCTTT
v_call: TRBV7-7; clone_size: once; j_call: TRBJ2-5; d_call: TRBD2; cdr3_aa: CASSPLAGGRETQYF; cdr3_nt: TGTGCCAGCAGTCCACTAGCGGGGGGTCGTGAGACCCAGTACTTC
v_call: TRBV4-1; clone_size: .; j_call: TRBJ1-5; d_call: .; cdr3_aa: CASSQDRVYQPQHF; cdr3_nt: TGCGCCAGCAGCCAAGACAGGGTATATCAGCCCCAGCATTTT
v_call: TRBV9; clone_size: .; j_call: TRBJ1-1; d_call: .; cdr3_aa: CASSVWAQPEAFF; cdr3_nt: TGTGCCAGCAGCGTCTGGGCCCAACCTGAAGCTTTCTTT
v_call: TRBV25-1; clone_size: .; j_call: TRBJ1-4; d_call: TRBD1; cdr3_aa: CASSGATGATNEKLFF; cdr3_nt: TGTGCCAGCAGTGGAGCAACAGGGGCAACTAATGAAAAACTGTTTTTT
v_call: TRBV7-2; clone_size: few; j_call: TRBJ1-3; d_call: .; cdr3_aa: CASSLNTGLSGNTIYF; cdr3_nt: TGTGCCAGCAGCTTAAATACAGGGCTCTCTGGAAACACCATATATTTT
v_call: TRBV10-3; clone_size: once; j_call: TRBJ2-7; d_call: TRBD2; cdr3_aa: CAISMLAGPDTYEQYF; cdr3_nt: TGTGCCATCAGCATGCTAGCGGGCCCCGATACCTACGAGCAGTACTTC
v_call: TRBV19; clone_size: .; j_call: TRBJ1-1; d_call: .; cdr3_aa: CASSSRALQGAFF; cdr3_nt: TGTGCCAGTAGTAGCCGGGCACTACAGGGAGCTTTCTTT
v_call: TRBV28; clone_size: .; j_call: TRBJ1-6; d_call: TRBD1; cdr3_aa: CASGGTVDSPLHF; cdr3_nt: TGTGCCAGCGGTGGGACAGTTGATTCACCCCTCCACTTT
v_call: TRBV10-1; clone_size: .; j_call: TRBJ1-3; d_call: TRBD1; cdr3_aa: CASSESRAGGFGNTIYF; cdr3_nt: TGCGCCAGCAGTGAGTCAAGGGCAGGGGGTTTCGGAAACACCATATATTTT
v_call: TRBV5-4; clone_size: .; j_call: TRBJ2-7; d_call: .; cdr3_aa: CASSLVESYEQYF; cdr3_nt: TGTGCCAGCAGCTTGGTGGAGAGCTACGAGCAGTACTTC
v_call: TRBV23-1; clone_size: .; j_call: TRBJ1-6; d_call: TRBD1; cdr3_aa: CASSQGGQGNSPLHF; cdr3_nt: TGCGCCAGCAGTCAAGGGGGACAGGGTAACTCACCCCTCCACTTT
v_call: TRBV2; clone_size: .; j_call: TRBJ1-4; d_call: TRBD1; cdr3_aa: CASGCDREASRFEKLFF; cdr3_nt: TGTGCCAGCGGATGTGACAGGGAGGCCTCCCGTTTTGAAAAACTGTTTTTT
v_call: TRBV7-2; clone_size: .; j_call: TRBJ2-2; d_call: .; cdr3_aa: CASSLAGDLGELFF; cdr3_nt: TGTGCCAGCAGCTTAGCGGGAGACCTCGGGGAGCTGTTTTTT
v_call: TRBV5-8; clone_size: .; j_call: TRBJ1-2; d_call: TRBD1; cdr3_aa: CASSRTSPDRVEDYGYTF; cdr3_nt: TGTGCCAGCAGCCGGACCTCACCGGACAGGGTGGAGGACTATGGCTACACCTTC
v_call: TRBV5-1; clone_size: .; j_call: TRBJ1-1; d_call: .; cdr3_aa: CASRMTGQNTEAFF; cdr3_nt: TGCGCCAGCAGAATGACAGGCCAGAACACTGAAGCTTTCTTT
v_call: TRBV5-4; clone_size: .; j_call: TRBJ2-3; d_call: TRBD1; cdr3_aa: CASSLRTMAGGSGTDTQYF; cdr3_nt: TGTGCCAGCAGCCTAAGGACGATGGCAGGGGGTTCTGGCACAGATACGCAGTATTTT
v_call: TRBV4-1; clone_size: .; j_call: TRBJ1-2; d_call: TRBD1; cdr3_aa: CASSQGLVQGANGYTF; cdr3_nt: TGCGCCAGCAGCCAAGGTCTTGTGCAGGGGGCTAATGGCTACACCTTC
v_call: TRBV14; clone_size: .; j_call: TRBJ2-5; d_call: .; cdr3_aa: CASSQDSLGETQYF; cdr3_nt: TGTGCCAGCAGCCAAGATTCCCTAGGCGAGACCCAGTACTTC
v_call: TRBV9; clone_size: .; j_call: TRBJ2-5; d_call: .; cdr3_aa: CASSVRESYQETQYF; cdr3_nt: TGTGCCAGCAGCGTACGGGAATCGTACCAAGAGACCCAGTACTTC
v_call: TRBV7-9; clone_size: .; j_call: TRBJ2-7; d_call: TRBD2; cdr3_aa: CASSQGVTGGVSYEQYF; cdr3_nt: TGTGCCAGCAGCCAAGGGGTTACTGGGGGGGTCTCCTACGAGCAGTACTTC
v_call: TRBV28; clone_size: .; j_call: TRBJ1-5; d_call: .; cdr3_aa: CASGTLAGKRSQPQHF; cdr3_nt: TGTGCCAGCGGAACACTAGCGGGGAAAAGGAGTCAGCCCCAGCATTTT
v_call: TRBV23-1; clone_size: .; j_call: TRBJ2-7; d_call: .; cdr3_aa: CASSQSRTDHYEQYF; cdr3_nt: TGCGCCAGCAGTCAATCGAGGACAGACCATTACGAGCAGTACTTC
v_call: TRBV7-3; clone_size: .; j_call: TRBJ1-5; d_call: .; cdr3_aa: CASSLPHRWHQPQHF; cdr3_nt: TGTGCCAGCAGCTTACCTCACAGGTGGCATCAGCCCCAGCATTTT
v_call: TRBV10-1; clone_size: few; j_call: TRBJ1-1; d_call: .; cdr3_aa: CASSEYGGTEAFF; cdr3_nt: TGCGCCAGCAGTGAGTACGGGGGAACTGAAGCTTTCTTT
v_call: TRBV19; clone_size: .; j_call: TRBJ1-2; d_call: TRBD1; cdr3_aa: CASSMEGAVYGYTF; cdr3_nt: TGTGCCAGTAGTATGGAGGGGGCGGTCTATGGCTACACCTTC
v_call: TRBV5-8; clone_size: .; j_call: TRBJ1-3; d_call: .; cdr3_aa: CASSLENTIYF; cdr3_nt: TGTGCCAGCAGCCTAGAAAACACCATATATTTT